This T cell receptor (beta chain) is from a study of blood T cell repertoires in COVID-19. Original processing notes: Reference gene primer amplification yielded estimated nucleated cell counts. The repertoire was sequenced with immunoSEQ multiplex PCR; TCRdb's copy has only in-frame clones and lacks some. D and trimming were read from the DNA, whereas the V and J calls and clone size are those reported in that table. Of roughly 250,000 clones in the sample, roughly 88% were seen once. V lost 6 bases and J 6 bases, leaving 21 bases between the germline ends. CDR1 MNHEY and CDR2 SMNVEV come from the germline V gene (reference sequence). This CDR3 is built from 15 residues.

The J gene is TRBJ2-7, the V gene TRBV27, with D perhaps matching TRBD2 (5 bases). Material for sequencing was peripheral blood. The source of this sequence is a woman aged 40-49 years who had recovered from COVID-19. CDR3 bases: TGTGCCAGCAGAAACCCCCGGTCGGGGAGTCGCGAGCAGTACTTC. Encoded protein: CASRNPRSGSREQYF.